Listed here are 13 T cell receptor beta chains from one sample, sequenced in a study of a mutant IDH1 vaccine in newly diagnosed glioma. No antigens are known for them. The time point denotes: week 47, end of study. The vaccine gave 300 ug of a 20-mer mutant IDH1 peptide subcutaneously per dose. Data came from immunoSEQ multiplex PCR; TCRdb stores just in-frame clones and leaves some out. The sample includes 40,000 to 50,000 clones, around 82% seen only once; the top ten take around 20%. Specimen: PBMCs, collected from a glioma patient whose treatment included an IDH1 peptide vaccine. Receptors were obtained from a man aged 18 to 30 with glioma. Some clones in this sample may be carry-over from other donors' samples.

The chain links TRBV27 to TRBJ2-7; the match to TRBD1 covers 7 bases. The CDR3 extends over 13 amino acids. V was clipped by 4 bases and J by 2 bases; unmatched bases: 2. The germline V gene has CDR1 MNHEY and CDR2 SMNVEV (reference sequence). CDR3 DNA: TGTGCCAGCAGTTGGGACAGCACCTACGAGCAGTACTTC. Amino acid sequence: CASSWDSTYEQYF.

J is TRBJ1-1 and V is TRBV20-1, with 9 bases matching TRBD1. The CDR3 runs to 10 residues. Trimming at V came to 5 bases and at J to 10 bases, leaving 2 bases not matched to a gene. Germline CDR1 and CDR2: DFQATT and SNEGSKA (reference sequence). The CDR3: CSALDRGAFF. CDR3 sequence (DNA): TGCAGTGCTCTGGACAGGGGAGCTTTCTTT.

The chain is built from TRBV5-1 and TRBJ2-5, with TRBD1 matching 7 bases. The DNA matches TRBJ2-7 better at its end, which makes the J call doubtful. Per germline, CDR1 SGHRS and CDR2 YFSETQ. The CDR3 spans 14 residues. CDR3 sequence (DNA): TGCGCCAGCAGCTGGGGACAGACTGCCTACGAGCAGTACTTC. It encodes CASSWGQTAYEQYF.

This clone was counted once. V gene TRBV6-5 combines with J gene TRBJ1-1; D unresolved. Per the germline V gene, CDR1 is MNHEY and CDR2 is SVGAGI. Trimming removed 5 bases from V and 6 bases from J, with 16 bases in between. This CDR3 has 14 amino acids. CDR3 protein: CASSDWSGTPEAFF. CDR3 in DNA: TGTGCCAGCAGTGATTGGTCGGGTACCCCTGAAGCTTTCTTT.

In its sample, this clone was seen once. In DNA, the CDR3 is TGTGCCAGCCTTAACCGGGCGAAGAACACTGAAGCTTTCTTT. This gives the protein CASLNRAKNTEAFF. The chain recombines TRBV6-1 with TRBJ1-1; D call uncertain. The CDR3 runs 14 residues. V gave up 8 bases and J gave up 1 base, with 14 bases separating them. Per germline, CDR1 MNHNS and CDR2 SASEGT.

For the CDR3, the DNA is TGTGCCAGCAGCTTGGGTGTAGCGGGGGGATTAAACATTCAGTACTTC. Protein product: CASSLGVAGGLNIQYF. This sequence joins TRBV5-4 and TRBJ2-4; TRBD2 aligns across 10 bases. The trim removed 0 bases at V and 6 bases at J, leaving 6 bases unmatched. Germline V CDR1 and CDR2: SGHNT, YYREEE (reference sequence). The CDR3 runs 16 residues. The full variable domain, in which reference TRBV5-4 and TRBJ2-4 provide the parts outside the CDR3, is ETGVTQSPTHLIKTRGQQVTLRCSSQSGHNTVSWYQQALGQGPQFIFQYYREEENGRGNFPPRFSGLQFPNYSSELNVNALELDDSALYLCASSLGVAGGLNIQYFGAGTRLSVL.

On this clone itself: Other DNA variants within this sample encode the same CDR3. The chain combines TRBV6-6 with TRBJ1-3, with 10 bases matching TRBD1. V dropped 2 bases and J dropped 3; count of bases not matched to a gene: 1. CDR3 size: 15 residues. Germline loops: CDR1 MNHNY, CDR2 SVGAGI (reference sequence). This CDR3 is CASSYGQGVGNTIYF. The CDR3 DNA is TGTGCCAGCAGTTACGGACAGGGGGTTGGAAACACCATATATTTT.

The rearrangement uses TRBV6-5 and TRBJ1-1, with D perhaps matching TRBD1 (6 bases). Germline assignment: CDR1 MNHEY and CDR2 SVGAGI. The CDR3 is made up of 16 amino acids. Trimming shortened V by 2 bases and J by 2 bases, and 15 bases separated the two germline ends. CDR3 sequence: CASSYRGGGSNTEAFF. CDR3 nucleotides: TGTGCCAGCAGTTACAGAGGGGGGGGCTCCAACACTGAAGCTTTCTTT.

This rearrangement joins TRBV25-1 to TRBJ1-2, with TRBD1 matching 7 bases. CDR1 and CDR2 from the germline V gene are MGHDK and SYGVNS. The junction had 3 bases not matched to a gene; V was cut back by 4 bases and J by 4 bases. CDR3 length equals 13 residues. This CDR3 reads CASSGGTAYGYTF. The CDR3 DNA is TGTGCCAGCAGTGGAGGGACAGCCTATGGCTACACCTTC.

The chain joins TRBV2 to TRBJ1-3; no reliable D call. There are 14 residues in the CDR3. V was clipped by 2 bases and J by 1 base, with 6 bases between them. CDR1 is SNHLY and CDR2 is FYNNEI in the germline V gene. The DNA for the CDR3 is TGTGCCAGCAGTGAATGGATATCTGGAAACACCATATATTTT. Protein: CASSEWISGNTIYF.

The chain uses TRBV5-1 and TRBJ2-2; D not resolved. Germline V CDR1 and CDR2: SGHRS, YFSETQ. This CDR3 has 15 residues. V was shortened by 1 base and J by 3 bases, with 10 bases between the two germline ends. Here the CDR3 reads CASSLSSADTGELFF. In DNA, the CDR3 is TGCGCCAGCAGCTTGTCGTCCGCGGACACCGGGGAGCTGTTTTTT.

The chain uses TRBV5-1 and TRBJ2-7; D might be TRBD1 or TRBD2, each matching 6 bases. The germline V and J ends were trimmed by 0 bases and 5 bases, with 9 bases remaining between them. The CDR3 covers 13 residues. CDR1 and CDR2 from the germline V gene are SGHRS and YFSETQ. The CDR3 region has the DNA TGCGCCAGCAGCTTGGGGGGGGCCGACGAGCAGTACTTC. This gives the protein CASSLGGADEQYF.

The chain carries TRBV29-1 and TRBJ1-1, with D perhaps TRBD1 (5 bases). Looked up from germline, CDR1 is SQVTM and CDR2 is ANQGSEA. The V end lost 7 bases, the J end lost 7 bases, and 13 bases lay between the germline ends. CDR3 length equals 11 residues. This chain's CDR3 is CSARAGNEAFF. Here the CDR3 DNA reads TGCAGCGCCAGGGCGGGGAATGAAGCTTTCTTT.